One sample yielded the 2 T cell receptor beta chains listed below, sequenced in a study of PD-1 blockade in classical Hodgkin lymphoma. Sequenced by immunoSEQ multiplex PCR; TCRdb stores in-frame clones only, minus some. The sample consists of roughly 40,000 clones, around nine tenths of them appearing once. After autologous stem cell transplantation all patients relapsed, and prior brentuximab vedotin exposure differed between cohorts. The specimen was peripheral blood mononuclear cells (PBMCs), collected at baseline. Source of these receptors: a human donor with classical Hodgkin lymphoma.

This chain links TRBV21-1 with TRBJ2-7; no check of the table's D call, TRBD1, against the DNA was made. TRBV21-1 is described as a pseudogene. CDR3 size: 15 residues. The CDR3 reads CASSKVWGPTYEQYF. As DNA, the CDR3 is TGTGCCAGCAGCAAAGTTTGGGGGCCAACCTACGAGCAGTACTTC.

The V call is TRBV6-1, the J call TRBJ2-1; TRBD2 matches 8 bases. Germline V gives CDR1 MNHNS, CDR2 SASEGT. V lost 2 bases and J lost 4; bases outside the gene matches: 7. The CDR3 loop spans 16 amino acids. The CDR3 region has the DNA TGTGCCAGCAGTGAAAATCTAGCGGGTTTTTACAATGAGCAGTTCTTC. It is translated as CASSENLAGFYNEQFF.